This T cell receptor beta chain was recorded in a study of blood T cell repertoires in COVID-19. The table came from immunoSEQ multiplex PCR; TCRdb's copy has only in-frame clones and leaves some out. The sample records 250,000 or so clones, around four fifths being singletons. V shed 5 bases, J shed 7 bases, and the junction held 9 bases outside the gene matches. The CDR3 runs 16 residues. Germline V gene data show CDR1 as SGHAT and CDR2 as FQDESV (reference sequence). Sequenced material: peripheral blood. The J gene is TRBJ2-5, the V gene TRBV11-1; 14 bases line up with TRBD2. This TCR derives from an older woman with active or convalescent COVID-19. The DNA for the CDR3 is TGTGCCAGCAGCGCCCCGGGACTAGCGGGAGCAAGGACCCAGTACTTC. Translating it yields CASSAPGLAGARTQYF.